This paragraph reports one T cell receptor (beta chain). The antigen is undetermined. PCR amplification relied on 60 Vbeta primers (plus 13 Jbeta primers). Assay: immunoSEQ multiplex PCR; the TCRdb copy retains only in-frame clones and omits some. Found here are about 130,000 clones, 60% to 80% of them singletons; the top ten hold roughly 7.3%. The CDR3 loop spans 12 amino acids. V was clipped by 4 bases and J by 7 bases, with 7 bases between them. Germline CDR1 reads SGHTA; CDR2 reads FQGNSA. This sample was included in a study of cytomegalovirus exposure and HLA in healthy donors. Study-wide results and caveats: When presence/absence was analysed, sequencing depth was taken to be roughly uniform across donors. CMV serostatus was the sole immune exposure information available. Earlier results showed most TCR beta V segments being productive about 87% or about 30% of the time. Later analysis demonstrated an association between a missense DCLRE1C variant and TCR beta V- and J-gene trimming.

The chain carries TRBV7-2 and TRBJ2-2; D may be TRBD1 (5 bases). Sequenced material: PBMCs. The clonotype was recovered from a male donor in good health and CMV-seronegative. The CDR3 bases are TGTGCCAGCAGCTCCGACAGCGGGGAGCTGTTTTTT. Encoded protein: CASSSDSGELFF.